This T cell receptor (beta chain) was sequenced in a study of CD8 T cells in ankylosing spondylitis. General study points: Ankylosing spondylitis blood appeared to be characterized by a TCR beta motif of about eight highly homologous variants. There was reportedly significant enrichment of clones that were disease-linked in matched ankylosing spondylitis synovial fluid.

CDR3 length: 16 residues. CDR1 and CDR2 from the germline V gene are KGHSH and LQKENI. Trimming shortened V by 4 bases and J by 0 bases, and 12 bases separated the two germline ends. To note about this clonotype: Its antigen is undetermined.

TCRdb re-called the 5' RACE reads through MiXCR, storing one row per CDR3 protein. The sample yields hundreds of thousands of distinct CDR3 sequences, about 24% seen once. The receptor's source is a male donor with ankylosing spondylitis. The V call is TRBV18, the J call TRBJ2-2; perhaps TRBD1 as D (5 bases). The material sequenced was blood, either unsorted or a sorted T cell fraction (not recorded which). The CDR3 loop reads CASSLQQATNTGELFF. DNA for the CDR3: TGTGCCAGCTCACTTCAACAGGCGACGAACACCGGGGAGCTGTTTTTT.